This T cell receptor beta chain emerged from a study of blood T cell repertoires in COVID-19 (dated by TCRdb to 2019 to 2021). Background for the entire study: The collaborator samples originated in the United States, Italy and Spain and spanned the acute and convalescent phases of COVID-19. The material from the prospective study consisted of cDNA or gDNA derived from T cells, B-cell-depleted T cells, or PBMCs. Deeply sampled blood TCRbeta repertoires from subjects exposed to, actively infected with, or recovered from COVID-19 were included in the dataset. The repertoires were released in a freely available public database intended as a resource for research on the immune response to SARS-CoV-2. Samples were obtained from the ongoing ImmuneRACE study (first 160 participants) and from 950 to 1,500 subjects provided by 6 global collaborators. The sample metadata nearly always contained a de-identified subject ID, COVID-19 status, age in years and sex. HLA class I and class II types, where available, came from metadata supplied by the sample provider rather than from assay-based typing.

Each collaborating institution followed its own protocols to collect whole blood in K2EDTA tubes. Collaborator samples were shipped for TCRbeta analysis as frozen whole blood, isolated PBMCs, or DNA extracted from either sample type. Reading the germline V gene (reference sequence) gives CDR1 LGHDT and CDR2 YNNKEL. Germline trimming: 1 base from V, 4 bases from J; junction bases outside gene matches: 2. The CDR3 spans 14 residues, from the cysteine through the phenylalanine. Of all the DNA, just the CDR3 is kept, 42 bases in frame from base 1. TCRbeta CDR3 regions were amplified from genomic DNA by means of the immunoSEQ Assay, a bias-controlled multiplex PCR. From the authors' description of their analysis: The number of nucleated cells in each sample was estimated from the amplification of reference gene primers within the assay. Sequence reads were collapsed and filtered to measure the absolute abundance of every unique TCRbeta CDR3 rearrangement. Productive Simpson clonality was computed per sample as the square root of Simpson's diversity index over productive rearrangements. Not all clones reach the TCRdb copy of this immuneACCESS table, which keeps in-frame sequences only. Checked studies attribute under half of the gap to unresolved V genes and leave the rest unexplained. V, J and clone size are those of that table, while D and trimming were read from the DNA. Here the sample has 200,000 or so clones; approximately 84% occur a single time. About 6.9% of the sample lies in the top ten.

What the research found in general, with its limitations: The amount of clinical and demographic metadata varied by source and participant and was provided uncurated.

As for this clone: The antigen it recognizes is unknown. Base qualities were left out, and no much larger clone turns up one base away.

The rearranged segments are TRBV3-1 (or the pseudogene TRBV3-2) and TRBJ2-3; TRBD1 matches 7 bases in the middle. Sequencing was carried out using peripheral blood. This sequence was found in a human donor with acute or convalescent COVID-19. The donor label of this sample is uncertain. The DNA reads TGTGCCAGCAGCCAAGTAACAGGGGCAGATACGCAGTATTTT. This sequence encodes CASSQVTGADTQYF.